This T cell receptor beta chain came from a study of blood T cell repertoires in COVID-19. Using immunoSEQ multiplex PCR, the repertoire was profiled, and TCRdb retains in-frame clones only, with some absent. The profile shows roughly 450,000 clones, less than 95% of them singletons. The CDR3 is 16 residues long. Germline CDR1 GTSNPN, CDR2 SVGIG (reference sequence). Trimming took 4 bases from V and 0 from J, leaving 19 bases between them. A few counts support this clone. Across about 22 US areas, participants ranged in age from about 18 to 90 years. Cohorts were assigned according to the clinical history that participants reported.

The chain couples TRBV30 to TRBJ2-7, with a possible D match to TRBD1 (5 bases). The specimen was PBMCs or T cells enriched from blood (not recorded which). The clonotype comes from a man between 18 and 29 years old who had recovered from COVID-19. CDR3 loop: CAWNGMGRKTSYEQYF. CDR3 nucleotide sequence: TGTGCCTGGAACGGAATGGGGCGGAAGACCTCCTACGAGCAGTACTTC.